The entry that follows covers one T cell receptor beta chain sequence. Antigen unknown. This record belongs to a study of coeliac disease. Study summary: Without high-resolution HLA typing, biased TRBV7-2 usage was queried.

Trimming pared 3 bases from V and 3 bases from J, leaving 6 bases between. Germline V CDR1 and CDR2: SGDLS, YYNGEE. The CDR3 covers 12 residues. Study results and caveats: Lower clonality than controls marked TRB and TRG repertoires from active celiac intraepithelial and lamina propria samples. Few TRB amino acid sequences were shared between samples; most were unique. Known gliadin-specific TRB sequences: about 50% of the 18 coeliac samples, only 1 of 6 controls.

Only in-frame clones appear in the TCRdb table, and some are missing; sequencing was by immunoSEQ multiplex PCR. The profile shows fewer than 10,000 clones, 60% to 80% of them singletons. The specimen was lamina propria lymphocytes from the gut. V usage is TRBV9 and J usage is TRBJ2-5; unclear D gene. This clonotype was obtained from a woman aged 55-69 years with celiac disease. DNA of the CDR3: TGTGCCAGCAGCGGAGATGAAGAGACCCAGTACTTC. This sequence encodes CASSGDEETQYF.